The 29 T cell receptor beta chains in this list originate from one sample, sequenced in a study of blood T cell repertoires in COVID-19 (dated by TCRdb to about 2020). Libraries were constructed by the immunoSEQ multiplex PCR assay. Not all clones reach the TCRdb copy of this immuneACCESS table, which keeps in-frame sequences only. Checked studies attribute under half of the gap to unresolved V genes and leave the rest unexplained. The sample yields around 120,000 clones; just over 90% were counted once. The ten largest clones add up to 1.8% of the sample. The sequenced sample consisted of peripheral blood. The receptors come from a human donor with active COVID-19. The donor label of this sample is uncertain.

The CDR3 DNA follows: TGTGCCAGTAGTCCGACTAGCGGGGGCTCCTACAATGAGCAGTTCTTC. This gives the protein CASSPTSGGSYNEQFF. This chain connects TRBV19 to TRBJ2-1; 12 bases map to TRBD2. In germline, CDR1 is LNHDA, CDR2 SQIVND (reference sequence). With V trimmed by 5 bases and J by 0 bases, 2 bases remained unmatched. CDR3 length equals 16 residues.

In this sample, this clone turned up once. Other DNA sequences from this sample encode an identical CDR3 as well. The chain is built from TRBV6-2 or TRBV6-3 and TRBJ2-1; 14 bases map to TRBD2. Germline assignment: CDR1 MNHEY and CDR2 SVGEGT. This CDR3 is 17 amino acids long. Trimming removed 0 bases from V and 3 bases from J; junction bases left unmatched: 1. The CDR3 DNA sequence: TGTGCCAGCAGTTACTCGGGACTAGCGGGAGTCTACAATGAGCAGTTCTTC. Amino acids: CASSYSGLAGVYNEQFF.

The V and J genes are TRBV9 and TRBJ2-5; TRBD2 aligns across 8 bases. Germline V gives CDR1 SGDLS, CDR2 YYNGEE. The CDR3 consists of 16 residues. The ends lost 0 bases at V and 1 base at J; junction bases unmatched: 5. The DNA for the CDR3 is TGTGCCAGCAGCGTAGATCCTAGCGGGCCCCAAGAGACCCAGTACTTC. Translating it yields CASSVDPSGPQETQYF.

J is TRBJ1-1 and V is TRBV9; D gene unclear. The CDR3 totals 13 residues. V dropped 4 bases and J dropped 4 bases, with 11 bases sitting between them. Germline V lookup: CDR1 SGDLS, CDR2 YYNGEE. The CDR3 DNA follows: TGTGCCAGCAGCCCACGACTGGGCACTGAAGCTTTCTTT. Encoded protein: CASSPRLGTEAFF.

The gene calls are TRBV5-6 and TRBJ1-2; perhaps TRBD1 as D (5 bases). Looked up from germline, CDR1 is SGHDT and CDR2 is YYEEEE. The length of the CDR3 is 13 residues. The V end lost 4 bases, the J end lost 3 bases, and 10 bases lay between the germline ends. In DNA form, the CDR3 reads TGTGCCAGCAGCGGCCCCAGGGACTATGGCTACACCTTC. This encodes CASSGPRDYGYTF.

The chain combines TRBV7-9 with TRBJ1-1; 8 bases map to TRBD1. V gave up 4 bases and J gave up 4 bases; unmatched junction bases: 8. The CDR3 is made up of 15 amino acids. The germline V gene has CDR1 SEHNR and CDR2 FQNEAQ (reference sequence). CDR3 nucleotide sequence: TGTGCCAGCAGCTCGCAGGGGGCGGCGGGCACTGAAGCTTTCTTT. Translation: CASSSQGAAGTEAFF.

The rearrangement joins TRBV4-2 to TRBJ2-7; the D gene is possibly TRBD2 (5 bases). This CDR3 region has 15 residues. The V gene lost 1 base and the J gene lost 3 bases, with 13 bases spanning the gap. The germline V gene encodes CDR1 LGHNA and CDR2 YNFKEQ. For the CDR3, the DNA is TGTGCCAGCAGCCAAGTGGCCGGGGTTGGCTACGAGCAGTACTTC. Amino acid sequence: CASSQVAGVGYEQYF.

The rearrangement joins TRBV19 to TRBJ2-1, with TRBD2 matching 12 bases. CDR3 length: 14 residues. Germline values: CDR1 LNHDA, CDR2 SQIVND (reference sequence). Trimming at V came to 5 bases and at J to 8 bases, leaving 4 bases not matched to a gene. The CDR3 sequence is CASSELAGGYEQFF. The CDR3 DNA reads as TGTGCCAGTAGTGAACTAGCGGGGGGCTATGAGCAGTTCTTC.

This clone has ten or more counts. The chain employs TRBV7-9 and TRBJ1-2, with 7 bases matching TRBD1. The J segment lost 4 bases and the V segment lost 0 bases, leaving 14 bases of the junction unmatched. The CDR3 covers 18 residues. Germline assignment: CDR1 SEHNR and CDR2 FQNEAQ (reference sequence). The CDR3 bases are TGTGCCAGCAGCTTAGCGCTAATGGACAGGATGGGCCTCTATGGCTACACCTTC. This codes for CASSLALMDRMGLYGYTF.

V usage is TRBV6-2 or TRBV6-3 and J usage is TRBJ2-5; D not resolved. Germline assignment: CDR1 MNHEY and CDR2 SVGEGT. The CDR3 consists of 15 residues. The V gene lost 0 bases and the J gene lost 4 bases, with 12 bases spanning the gap. The chain's CDR3 is CASSYSSTVAETQYF. In nucleotides, the CDR3 is TGTGCCAGCAGTTACTCATCAACAGTCGCAGAGACCCAGTACTTC.

The rearrangement joins TRBV10-3 to TRBJ2-1; 7 bases fit TRBD2. In germline, CDR1 is ENHRY, CDR2 SYGVKD. The V and J ends lost 4 bases and 0 bases, in that order; junction bases with no gene match: 3. The CDR3 extends over 15 amino acids. The CDR3 bases are TGTGCCATCAGTGCTAGCGGCTTCTCCTACAATGAGCAGTTCTTC. Translated: CAISASGFSYNEQFF.

The chain is built from TRBV7-2 and TRBJ1-6; 7 nucleotides line up with TRBD1. The germline CDR1 and CDR2 sequences are SGHTA and FQGNSA. J was trimmed by 6 bases and V by 5 bases; bases with no gene match: 13. This CDR3 has 17 amino acids. CDR3 region: CASSQDRVAVGNSPLHF. The CDR3 coding sequence is TGTGCCAGCAGCCAAGACAGGGTTGCTGTGGGTAATTCACCCCTCCACTTT. The variable domain in full, completed from reference TRBV7-2 and TRBJ1-6, reads GAGVSQSPSNKVTEKGKDVELRCDPISGHTALYWYRQSLGQGLEFLIYFQGNSAPDKSGLPSDRFSAERTGGSVSTLTIQRTQQEDSAVYLCASSQDRVAVGNSPLHFGNGTRLTVT.

The chain is built from TRBV5-5 and TRBJ1-6; 9 positions agree with TRBD1. The germline V gene has CDR1 SGHKS and CDR2 YYEKEE (reference sequence). With 4 bases clipped from V and 7 bases from J, the junction kept 3 bases outside the gene matches. The CDR3 runs to 14 residues. CDR3 bases: TGTGCCAGCAGCGTCGGGACAGGGAATTCACCCCTCCACTTT. This codes for CASSVGTGNSPLHF.

The V and J genes are TRBV4-3 and TRBJ1-4; D is perhaps TRBD1 (6 bases). CDR3 length equals 15 residues. Trimming took 0 bases from V and 7 from J, leaving 12 bases between them. CDR1 is LGHNA, CDR2 YSLEER, per germline. This CDR3 reads CASSQDLGALEKLFF. As DNA, the CDR3 is TGCGCCAGCAGCCAAGACCTGGGGGCGCTTGAAAAACTGTTTTTT.

The chain links TRBV7-6 to TRBJ2-1; 7 bases fit TRBD2. V lost 3 bases and J lost 7; bases outside the gene matches: 24. Germline CDR1 is SGHVS and CDR2 is FNYEAQ. There are 20 residues in the CDR3. DNA for the CDR3: TGTGCCAGCAGCTTCCAGTCCGCCCTGGCGGGGGACGCCGGGGATAATGAGCAGTTCTTC. Translated, it gives CASSFQSALAGDAGDNEQFF.

Regarding this clone: Other DNA sequences in this sample translate to the same CDR3. The V gene is TRBV4-2, the J gene TRBJ2-5; the match to TRBD2 covers 12 bases. Germline trimming cut 4 bases from V and 1 base from J; bases unmatched to any gene: 4. The CDR3 has 16 amino acids. Germline loops: CDR1 LGHNA, CDR2 YNFKEQ. The DNA for the CDR3 is TGTGCCAGCAGCCGGGGGACTAGCGGGTTCCAAGAGACCCAGTACTTC. This translates into CASSRGTSGFQETQYF.

The chain combines TRBV18 with TRBJ2-7, with 7 bases lining up with TRBD1. Germline trimming cut 5 bases from V and 10 bases from J; bases unmatched to any gene: 14. Germline CDR1 and CDR2: KGHSH and LQKENI. CDR3 length: 14 amino acids. CDR3 sequence: CASSVKQGLSPQYF. CDR3 DNA: TGTGCCAGCTCAGTCAAACAGGGGCTCAGCCCCCAGTACTTC.

This clone was counted a few times. This chain joins TRBV19 and TRBJ1-3; D unclear. Trimming cost V 6 bases and J 4 bases, with 16 bases left between them. There are 15 residues in the CDR3. From germline, CDR1 is LNHDA and CDR2 SQIVND (reference sequence). CDR3 bases: TGTGCCAGTAGGCTAAGGTCCGGGTCCGGAAACACCATATATTTT. It encodes CASRLRSGSGNTIYF.

The J gene is TRBJ1-4, the V gene TRBV24-1; D gene unclear. CDR1 KGHDR and CDR2 SFDVKD come from the germline V gene. Trimming removed 3 bases at V and 6 bases at J, with 10 bases between. The CDR3 is 14 amino acids. CDR3 in DNA: TGTGCCACCAGTGATCGCGGGGTTGATGAAAAACTGTTTTTT. This codes for CATSDRGVDEKLFF.

V and J are TRBV4-3 and TRBJ2-7, with 9 bases lining up with TRBD1. The junction had 11 bases not matched to a gene; V was cut back by 0 bases and J by 5 bases. Germline V CDR1 and CDR2: LGHNA, YSLEER. This CDR3 region has 17 residues. DNA for the CDR3: TGCGCCAGCAGCCAAGACTCGTCGGACAGGGGCATAGACGAGCAGTACTTC. This codes for CASSQDSSDRGIDEQYF.

This clone was seen repeatedly, ten times or more. The CDR3: CASSRGQRGGRADTQYF. The CDR3 DNA sequence: TGTGCCAGCAGCCGAGGACAGCGGGGGGGCCGCGCAGATACGCAGTATTTT. The V call is TRBV5-6, the J call TRBJ2-3, with 10 bases matching TRBD2. CDR1 SGHDT and CDR2 YYEEEE come from the germline V gene. The CDR3 length is 17 residues. J gave up 4 bases and V 4 bases, and 12 bases lay outside the gene matches.

This clone was seen once. Here the CDR3 DNA reads TGTGCCAGCAGTTACTCGTCCTCAATCGAGGGCTACACCTTC. It specifies CASSYSSSIEGYTF. The chain is built from TRBV6-5 and TRBJ1-2; no firm D call. V was cut by 0 bases and J by 8 bases, with 13 bases left in between. Germline loops: CDR1 MNHEY, CDR2 SVGAGI. This CDR3 has 14 amino acids.

The chain uses TRBV3-1 (or the pseudogene TRBV3-2) and TRBJ2-7, with TRBD1 matching over 10 bases. The CDR3 consists of 16 residues. V was pared by 4 bases and J by 3 bases, with 9 bases of the junction left unmatched. Germline assignment: CDR1 LGHDT and CDR2 YNNKEL (reference sequence). The CDR3 reads CASSREDRGAFYEQYF. The CDR3 DNA reads TGTGCCAGCAGCCGGGAGGACAGGGGGGCCTTCTACGAGCAGTACTTC.

The chain uses TRBV5-6 and TRBJ2-5; 10 bases line up with TRBD2. With 2 bases clipped from V and 5 bases from J, the junction kept 9 bases outside the gene matches. The CDR3 contains 16 residues. The germline V gene has CDR1 SGHDT and CDR2 YYEEEE. The CDR3 sequence is CASSLAGGPSLETQYF. The CDR3 DNA sequence: TGTGCCAGCAGCTTAGCGGGGGGGCCTTCTCTGGAGACCCAGTACTTC.

The chain joins TRBV5-1 to TRBJ2-6; 8 nucleotides line up with TRBD1. The V gene's germline CDR1 is SGHRS and CDR2 YFSETQ. The V gene end was trimmed by 4 bases and the J gene end by 2 bases; junction bases not matched to a gene: 8. This CDR3 spans 17 amino acids. The CDR3 protein is CASSNSTGGTGANVLTF. The CDR3 coding sequence is TGCGCCAGCAGCAATTCCACAGGGGGGACTGGGGCCAACGTCCTGACTTTC.

This clone occurred a few times. The sample carries other DNA sequences with the same CDR3. The chain couples TRBV9 to TRBJ2-7; 8 bases agree with TRBD2. V trimming: 4 bases; J trimming: 6 bases; junction bases outside the gene matches: 18. CDR1 and CDR2 (germline): SGDLS, YYNGEE. CDR3 length: 17 residues. For the CDR3, the DNA is TGTGCCAGCAGCTCTGGTCGGGGCGGGGGGCCTTACAGCGAGCAGTACTTC. Translated: CASSSGRGGGPYSEQYF.

This chain connects TRBV18 to TRBJ2-7; tentatively, D is TRBD1 (6 bases). V was cut by 4 bases and J by 7 bases, with 11 bases left in between. From germline, CDR1 is KGHSH and CDR2 LQKENI. This CDR3 comprises 12 residues. CDR3 protein: CASSLGRGEQYF. DNA for the CDR3: TGTGCCAGCTCACTCGGTAGGGGGGAGCAGTACTTC.

This chain uses TRBV10-3 with TRBJ2-7, with TRBD1 as a possible D gene (5 bases). CDR3 length: 18 amino acids. Trimming pared 0 bases from V and 3 bases from J, leaving 21 bases between. CDR1 ENHRY and CDR2 SYGVKD come from the germline V gene. CDR3 in amino acids: CAISESLQVASTGYEQYF. As DNA, the CDR3 is TGTGCCATCAGTGAGTCGTTGCAGGTTGCCTCCACAGGCTACGAGCAGTACTTC.

V and J are TRBV18 and TRBJ2-1; 9 bases match TRBD1. The CDR3 totals 15 residues. Trimming cost V 6 bases and J 7 bases; bases outside gene matches: 10. The V gene's germline CDR1 is KGHSH and CDR2 LQKENI. This chain's CDR3 is CASSPWTGAGNEQFF. The CDR3 bases are TGTGCCAGCTCGCCTTGGACAGGGGCCGGTAATGAGCAGTTCTTC. Complete variable domain (other parts from reference TRBV18 and TRBJ2-1): NAGVMQNPRHLVRRRGQEARLRCSPMKGHSHVYWYRQLPEEGLKFMVYLQKENIIDESGMPKERFSAEFPKEGPSILRIQQVVRGDSAAYFCASSPWTGAGNEQFFGPGTRLTVL.